The clone carrying this T cell receptor (delta chain) turned up a few times. This DNA translates differently at residue 11 from the TCRdb protein, which is that of a much larger clone; a read error is likely, and the protein shown is the DNA's own translation. This entry comes from a study of gamma-delta chains in newborns, infants, children. The wider study: Polyclonal expansion of innate γδ T cells after birth follows microbial exposure.

CDR1 is GEAIGNYY and CDR2 is EKD in the germline V gene. This CDR3 is 13 amino acids long. TCRdb re-called the reads through CATT. The table lists roughly 2,200 delta-chain clones, roughly 1.5% of them singletons, with about a third in the top ten. Input material: blood. V and J are TRDV2 and TRDJ3, with D perhaps matching TRDD3 (5 bases). The origin of this receptor is a child who was a newborn, infant or young child, either healthy, febrile or measles-vaccinated (not recorded which). The CDR3 sequence is CACPPWDTRQTFF. The CDR3 DNA reads as TGTGCCTGCCCCCCCTGGGACACCCGACAGACGTTTTTC.